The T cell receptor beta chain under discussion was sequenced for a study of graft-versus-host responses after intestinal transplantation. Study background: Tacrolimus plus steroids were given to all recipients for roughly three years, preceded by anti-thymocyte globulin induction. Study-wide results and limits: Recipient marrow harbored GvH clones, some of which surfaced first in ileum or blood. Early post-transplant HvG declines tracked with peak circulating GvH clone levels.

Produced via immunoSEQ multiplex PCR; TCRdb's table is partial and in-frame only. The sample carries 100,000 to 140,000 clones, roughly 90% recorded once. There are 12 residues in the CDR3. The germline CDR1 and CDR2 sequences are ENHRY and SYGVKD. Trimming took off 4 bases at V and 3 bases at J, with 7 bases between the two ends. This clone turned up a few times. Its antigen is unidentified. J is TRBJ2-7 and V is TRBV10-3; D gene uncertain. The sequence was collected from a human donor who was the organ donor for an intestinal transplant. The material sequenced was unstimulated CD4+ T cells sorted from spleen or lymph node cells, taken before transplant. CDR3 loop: CAISVNDYEQYF. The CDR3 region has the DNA TGTGCCATCAGTGTTAATGACTACGAGCAGTACTTC.